One sample yielded the 18 T cell receptor beta chains listed below, sequenced in a study of CD8+ T cells in alopecia areata. Extraction and reverse transcription of RNA yielded cDNA as the sequencing template. Profiling relied on immunoSEQ multiplex PCR, and the TCRdb table lists in-frame clones only, not all of them. This sample has about 200,000 clones, with 57% found just once. Sequenced material: CD4+ T cells sorted from blood, taken at week 0. The receptor set was obtained from a human donor with alopecia areata.

This clone is a singleton in its sample. The J gene is TRBJ2-7, the V gene TRBV27; no clear D. Germline V gene lookup returns CDR1 MNHEY and CDR2 SMNVEV (reference sequence). Trimming shortened V by 5 bases and J by 10 bases, and 15 bases separated the two germline ends. The CDR3 is 12 amino acids. For the CDR3, the DNA is TGTGCCAGCAGTGGAGACGGGCCAATTCAGTACTTC. Protein sequence: CASSGDGPIQYF.

This clone was picked up a small number of times. The CDR3 sequence is CASSRGQGPYNEQFF. The CDR3 DNA is TGTGCCAGCAGCAGAGGACAGGGACCCTACAATGAGCAGTTCTTC. The V call is TRBV5-8, the J call TRBJ2-1; 8 positions match TRBD1. The germline gives CDR1 SGHTS, CDR2 YDEGEE. The CDR3 is 15 residues long. The junction had 5 bases not matched to a gene; V was cut back by 4 bases and J by 2 bases.

The chain couples TRBV6-5 to TRBJ2-7, with a possible D match to TRBD2 (7 bases). The CDR3 has 15 residues. The V end was cut by 6 bases, the J end by 5 bases, with 20 bases between. Germline CDR1 MNHEY, CDR2 SVGAGI. The CDR3 here is CASSSRGALSHEQYF. The DNA for the CDR3 is TGTGCCAGCAGCAGTCGGGGGGCGCTGAGTCACGAGCAGTACTTC.

V is TRBV30 and J is TRBJ1-1; no clear D. The CDR3 is 13 residues long. Germline V gene sequence: CDR1 GTSNPN, CDR2 SVGIG (reference sequence). Deletions cut 0 bases from V and 4 bases from J, with 9 bases between. In DNA, the CDR3 is TGTGCCTGGAGTGTCCAGGCAGTCACTGAAGCTTTCTTT. This translates into CAWSVQAVTEAFF.

V usage is TRBV29-1 and J usage is TRBJ1-3, with 7 nucleotides matching TRBD1. The length of the CDR3 is 14 residues. Germline V CDR1 and CDR2: SQVTM, ANQGSEA. V trimming: 7 bases; J trimming: 0 bases; junction bases outside the gene matches: 6. The CDR3 DNA follows: TGCAGCGGACAAACAGGGGTCTCTGGAAACACCATATATTTT. Translated: CSGQTGVSGNTIYF.

This chain connects TRBV14 to TRBJ1-2; D gene unclear. The V gene's germline CDR1 is SGHDN and CDR2 FVKESK. V was cut by 6 bases and J by 0 bases, with 5 bases left in between. CDR3 length: 12 residues. CDR3 sequence reads: CASRGANYGYTF. The CDR3 DNA reads as TGTGCCAGCAGGGGAGCTAACTATGGCTACACCTTC.

The chain joins TRBV9 to TRBJ2-7, with a tentative D call TRBD1 (7 bases). The V gene lost 4 bases and the J gene lost 5 bases, with 22 bases spanning the gap. The CDR3 is 16 residues long. Germline loops: CDR1 SGDLS, CDR2 YYNGEE. CDR3 amino acids: CASSSSQGGIPHEQYF. In nucleotides, the CDR3 is TGTGCCAGCAGCTCTAGTCAGGGGGGCATACCCCACGAGCAGTACTTC.

This clone has more than one count but fewer than ten. J is TRBJ2-6 and V is TRBV9; D is possibly TRBD2 (7 bases). The germline V gene has CDR1 SGDLS and CDR2 YYNGEE. This CDR3 region has 18 residues. V was cut by 0 bases and J by 0 bases, with 13 bases left in between. This CDR3 reads CASSVAPRGPSGANVLTF. CDR3 DNA sequence: TGTGCCAGCAGCGTAGCTCCGCGGGGGCCCTCTGGGGCCAACGTCCTGACTTTC.

This chain uses TRBV5-1 with TRBJ2-5; unclear D gene. The CDR3 is 14 residues long. V lost 0 bases and J 3 bases, leaving 9 bases between the germline ends. Germline loops: CDR1 SGHRS, CDR2 YFSETQ. CDR3 DNA sequence: TGCGCCAGCAGCTTGGCGGGCAGAGAAGAGACCCAGTACTTC. Amino acids: CASSLAGREETQYF.

This CDR3 is CATSRPDRKPYEQYF. CDR3 in DNA: TGTGCCACCAGCAGACCAGACAGAAAGCCCTACGAGCAGTACTTC. The chain joins TRBV15 to TRBJ2-7; a weak D match, TRBD1 (5 bases). The CDR3 consists of 15 residues. The germline V gene encodes CDR1 LNHNV and CDR2 YYDKDF (reference sequence). Between the trimmed V and J ends, which lost 2 bases and 2 bases, there was a span of 13 bases.

The rearrangement links TRBV7-3 to TRBJ2-4; D may be TRBD1 or TRBD2 (5 bases each). The CDR3 contains 16 residues. The germline V gene encodes CDR1 SGHTA and CDR2 FQGTGA. V dropped 0 bases and J dropped 6 bases, with 15 bases sitting between them. CDR3 in DNA: TGTGCCAGCAGCTTAACAAGGGTAAAGGGGAGAAACATTCAGTACTTC. Its translation is CASSLTRVKGRNIQYF.

In regard to this clone: Other nucleotide sequences in the sample specify the same CDR3. V gene TRBV20-1 combines with J gene TRBJ2-7; no clear D. The V and J ends lost 5 bases and 3 bases respectively, with 5 bases between them. This CDR3 comprises 10 residues. In germline, CDR1 is DFQATT, CDR2 SNEGSKA (reference sequence). The CDR3 is CSARGYEQYF. For the CDR3, the DNA is TGCAGTGCTCGCGGCTACGAGCAGTACTTC.

This clone was recorded a few times. The V and J genes are TRBV5-6 and TRBJ2-6, with no clear D. V was cut by 1 base and J by 0 bases, with 11 bases left in between. The germline V gene encodes CDR1 SGHDT and CDR2 YYEEEE. This CDR3 is built from 17 residues. DNA of the CDR3: TGTGCCAGCAGCTTGCGAGACGGAAGCTCTGGGGCCAACGTCCTGACTTTC. This gives the protein CASSLRDGSSGANVLTF.

The V and J genes are TRBV27 and TRBJ2-7; 7 bases fit TRBD1. The CDR3 spans 13 residues. V was pared by 4 bases and J by 2 bases, with 2 bases of the junction left unmatched. The germline V gene has CDR1 MNHEY and CDR2 SMNVEV (reference sequence). DNA for the CDR3: TGTGCCAGCAGTTCGGGACAGACCTACGAGCAGTACTTC. It specifies CASSSGQTYEQYF.

Ten or more counts support this clone. The CDR3 DNA is TGTGCCAGCTCACCAGAGACGAGTCGGTCCTACAATGAGCAGTTCTTC. Translation: CASSPETSRSYNEQFF. The chain is built from TRBV18 and TRBJ2-1; D unresolved. V was trimmed by 2 bases and J by 1 base, leaving 12 bases between them. CDR3 length: 16 residues. Germline V CDR1 and CDR2: KGHSH, LQKENI.

This clone was detected only once. J is TRBJ2-2 and V is TRBV30; no firm D call. V was shortened by 1 base and J by 1 base, with 4 bases between the two germline ends. The CDR3 totals 13 residues. Per the germline V gene, CDR1 is GTSNPN and CDR2 is SVGIG (reference sequence). The CDR3 nucleotides read TGTGCCTGGAGTGGCGGGAACACCGGGGAGCTGTTTTTT. Encoded protein: CAWSGGNTGELFF.

The rearrangement joins TRBV19 to TRBJ1-1; TRBD1 aligns across 9 bases. This CDR3 has 14 amino acids. V gave up 7 bases and J gave up 5 bases; unmatched junction bases: 8. Germline V gives CDR1 LNHDA, CDR2 SQIVND (reference sequence). CDR3 sequence (DNA): TGTGCCAGTACCTTACAGGGGGCCTTGACTGAAGCTTTCTTT. Its translation is CASTLQGALTEAFF. The full variable domain, completed using reference TRBV19 and TRBJ1-1, is DGGITQSPKYLFRKEGQNVTLSCEQNLNHDAMYWYRQDPGQGLRLIYYSQIVNDFQKGDIAEGYSVSREKKESFPLTVTSAQKNPTAFYLCASTLQGALTEAFFGQGTRLTVV.

This sequence joins TRBV9 and TRBJ2-3; 13 bases agree with TRBD2. The CDR3 covers 16 residues. CDR1 is SGDLS and CDR2 is YYNGEE in the germline V gene. J lost 4 bases, V lost 1 base, and 3 bases had no gene match. The CDR3 bases are TGTGCCAGCAGCGTATCCACTAGCGGGGGGGCAGATACGCAGTATTTT. Amino acid sequence: CASSVSTSGGADTQYF.